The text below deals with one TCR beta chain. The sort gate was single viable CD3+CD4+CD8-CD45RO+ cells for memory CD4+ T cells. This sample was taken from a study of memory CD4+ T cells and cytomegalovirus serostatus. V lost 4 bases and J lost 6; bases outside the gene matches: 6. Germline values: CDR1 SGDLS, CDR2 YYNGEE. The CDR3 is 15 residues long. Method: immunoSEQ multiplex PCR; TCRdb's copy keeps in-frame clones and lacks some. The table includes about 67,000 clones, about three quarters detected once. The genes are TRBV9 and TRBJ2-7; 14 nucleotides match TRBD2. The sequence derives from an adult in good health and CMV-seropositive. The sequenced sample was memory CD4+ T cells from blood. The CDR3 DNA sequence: TGTGCCAGCAGCCCCCGACTAGCGGGAGGGGGCGAGCAGTACTTC. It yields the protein CASSPRLAGGGEQYF.